The 5 T cell receptor beta chains below all came from one sample that was sequenced in a study of molecular identifiers for immune sequencing clone quantification. TCRdb re-called the PCR reads with MiXCR, one entry per CDR3 protein. This table has around 460,000 distinct CDR3 sequences, approximately 25% appearing once. Sequencing was performed on naive CD8+ T cells from blood, with Jurkat cell RNA spiked in. This sample's subset: FACS-sorted CD8+CD4-CCR7+CD45RA+ naive T cells. The receptors here all came from a human donor in good health. Some libraries in this study had Jurkat cell RNA spiked in.

This clonotype was observed a few times. The chain combines TRBV19 with TRBJ2-7; D remains ambiguous. V was clipped by 3 bases and J by 0 bases, with 12 bases between them. CDR1 and CDR2 from the germline V gene are LNHDA and SQIVND (reference sequence). This CDR3 spans 15 amino acids. CDR3 nucleotide sequence: TGTGCCAGTAGTATCGCACATTCGAGCTCCTACGAGCAGTACTTC. Translating it yields CASSIAHSSSYEQYF.

This clonotype appeared many times. The gene calls are TRBV27 and TRBJ2-3; 9 bases map to TRBD2. The ends lost 10 bases at V and 2 bases at J; junction bases unmatched: 10. The V gene's germline CDR1 is MNHEY and CDR2 SMNVEV (reference sequence). This CDR3 region has 15 residues. CDR3 sequence (DNA): TGTGCCACCCAGCTAGCGGGATCACACACAGATACGCAGTATTTT. Amino acid sequence: CATQLAGSHTDTQYF.

This clonotype was recorded many times. The chain carries TRBV12-3 or TRBV12-4 and TRBJ2-3, with 7 bases identical to TRBD2. The CDR3 spans 16 residues. Germline trimming cut 6 bases from V and 2 bases from J; bases unmatched to any gene: 11. The CDR3 nucleotides read TGTGCCAGCAGCCTGGGGACTACCATCTACACAGATACGCAGTATTTT. Residues: CASSLGTTIYTDTQYF.

This clonotype appeared a single time. The CDR3 nucleotides are TGTGCCAGCAGCAGACCTAAGGGGGCCGGGGAGCTGTTTTTT. Protein sequence: CASSRPKGAGELFF. This chain joins TRBV7-7 and TRBJ2-2; weak D call: TRBD1 (6 bases). This CDR3 is built from 14 residues. The V and J ends lost 5 bases and 6 bases respectively, with 13 bases between them. Germline V gene sequence: CDR1 SSHAT, CDR2 FNYEAQ (reference sequence). Full variable domain (outside the CDR3, taken from reference TRBV7-7 and TRBJ2-2): GAGVSQSPRYKVTKRGQDVTLRCDPISSHATLYWYQQALGQGPEFLTYFNYEAQPDKSGLPSDRFSAERPEGSISTLTIQRTEQRDSAMYRCASSRPKGAGELFFGEGSRLTVL.

Concerning this clonotype: One end of the junction fails to match germline, which may point to a read error. The chain links TRBV5-3 to TRBJ2-7, with TRBD1 identical over 8 bases. TRBV5-3 is identified as an open reading frame with a role that is uncertain. This CDR3 contains 13 residues. The CDR3 region has the DNA TGCGCCAGCAGCTTCAGGGGGCGGGACGAGCAGTACTTC. Protein product: CASSFRGRDEQYF.